Each of the 21 T cell receptor beta chains below was sequenced from the same sample in a study of shared clonotypes between healthy human individuals. Naive-designated CD8 cells lacked CD45RO, were positively enriched for CCR7, and omitted terminally differentiated effector memory CD45RA+ cells. Data came from immunoSEQ multiplex PCR; TCRdb stores just in-frame clones and leaves some out. The sample has approximately 810,000 clones; nearly 95% are singletons. Sequenced input: naive CD8+ T cells sorted from blood. The receptors were gathered from a man under 40 in good health.

Only one count was recorded for this clone. The chain recombines TRBV27 with TRBJ2-1; D might be TRBD2 (5 bases). This CDR3 is 16 amino acids long. Deletions cut 1 base from V and 8 bases from J, with 18 bases between. Per the germline V gene, CDR1 is MNHEY and CDR2 is SMNVEV (reference sequence). The CDR3 spells CASSLLPGYGVDEQFF. CDR3 nucleotide sequence: TGTGCCAGCAGTTTATTGCCGGGGTATGGGGTGGATGAGCAGTTCTTC.

The genes are TRBV7-9 and TRBJ1-3; no reliable D call. CDR1 is SEHNR, CDR2 FQNEAQ, per germline (reference sequence). The V and J ends lost 4 bases and 8 bases respectively, with 3 bases between them. The CDR3 covers 10 residues. DNA for the CDR3: TGTGCCAGCAGCTCAGACACCATATATTTT. Translated, it gives CASSSDTIYF.

This clone occurred once. J is TRBJ2-3 and V is TRBV29-1, with TRBD1 matching 9 bases. This CDR3 contains 14 residues. Trimming took 6 bases from V and 2 from J; bases not matched to a gene: 6. Looked up from germline, CDR1 is SQVTM and CDR2 is ANQGSEA. DNA for the CDR3: TGCAGCGTGGAACAGGGGGCCTTCACAGATACGCAGTATTTT. Amino acid sequence: CSVEQGAFTDTQYF.

CDR3 DNA: TGTGCCAGCAGCTGGACAGGGGGCGAGGGCTACACCTTC. This translates into CASSWTGGEGYTF. The chain uses TRBV9 and TRBJ1-2, with TRBD1 identical over 11 bases. Germline trimming cut 4 bases from V and 8 bases from J; bases unmatched to any gene: 4. CDR1 and CDR2 (germline): SGDLS, YYNGEE. This CDR3 region has 13 residues. The whole variable domain, filled in from reference TRBV9 and TRBJ1-2, reads DSGVTQTPKHLITATGQRVTLRCSPRSGDLSVYWYQQSLDQGLQFLIQYYNGEERAKGNILERFSAQQFPDLHSELNLSSLELGDSALYFCASSWTGGEGYTFGSGTRLTVV.

The chain uses TRBV19 and TRBJ1-5; 11 bases line up with TRBD1. This CDR3 spans 17 amino acids. Germline CDR1 LNHDA, CDR2 SQIVND (reference sequence). The trim removed 2 bases at V and 5 bases at J, leaving 8 bases unmatched. The CDR3 DNA reads TGTGCCAGTAGTATAATAGGGGACAGGGGGATGTATCAGCCCCAGCATTTT. This codes for CASSIIGDRGMYQPQHF.

The chain recombines TRBV29-1 with TRBJ1-2; 7 nucleotides agree with TRBD1. The length of the CDR3 is 13 residues. Per the germline V gene, CDR1 is SQVTM and CDR2 is ANQGSEA. V shed 7 bases and J 5 bases; nucleotides not matched to a gene: 10. CDR3 sequence (DNA): TGCAGCGCAGGAACAGGGGTTCGGTATGGCTACACCTTC. Translating it yields CSAGTGVRYGYTF. Full variable domain (outside the CDR3, taken from reference TRBV29-1 and TRBJ1-2): SAVISQKPSRDICQRGTSLTIQCQVDSQVTMMFWYRQQPGQSLTLIATANQGSEATYESGFVIDKFPISRPNLTFSTLTVSNMSPEDSSIYLCSAGTGVRYGYTFGSGTRLTVV.

The chain combines TRBV5-6 with TRBJ1-1; 7 bases agree with TRBD1. V shed 0 bases and J 0 bases; nucleotides not matched to a gene: 5. This CDR3 region has 16 residues. Germline lookup yields CDR1 SGHDT and CDR2 YYEEEE. The CDR3, as DNA: TGTGCCAGCAGCTTGGAGCGGACAGGTTTGAACACTGAAGCTTTCTTT. Encoded protein: CASSLERTGLNTEAFF.

This chain joins TRBV28 and TRBJ2-7, with D possibly called TRBD1 or TRBD2 (5 bases each). CDR3 length: 13 amino acids. Trimming took off 7 bases at V and 2 bases at J, with 12 bases between the two ends. Germline V CDR1 and CDR2: MDHEN, SYDVKM. The CDR3 region is CASISEGTYEQYF. CDR3 DNA: TGTGCCAGCATTAGTGAGGGGACCTACGAGCAGTACTTC.

V usage is TRBV9 and J usage is TRBJ2-7; tentative D call: TRBD2 (6 bases). The CDR3 spans 15 residues. Trimming removed 2 bases from V and 5 bases from J, with 17 bases in between. Germline V gene data show CDR1 as SGDLS and CDR2 as YYNGEE. This chain's CDR3 is CASSVVGRLSDEQYF. As DNA, the CDR3 is TGTGCCAGCAGCGTGGTAGGGAGGTTGTCGGACGAGCAGTACTTC.

J is TRBJ2-1 and V is TRBV7-8; 8 bases match TRBD2. The germline V gene has CDR1 SGHVS and CDR2 FQNEAQ. With 4 bases clipped from V and 10 bases from J, the junction kept 3 bases outside the gene matches. This CDR3 spans 12 amino acids. The CDR3 bases are TGTGCCAGCAGCTACGTAGCGGGGGAGCAGTTCTTC. Translated, it gives CASSYVAGEQFF. The full variable domain, completed using reference TRBV7-8 and TRBJ2-1, is GAGVSQSPRYKVAKRGQDVALRCDPISGHVSLFWYQQALGQGPEFLTYFQNEAQLDKSGLPSDRFFAERPEGSVSTLKIQRTQQEDSAVYLCASSYVAGEQFFGPGTRLTVL.

The chain couples TRBV6-5 to TRBJ2-3, with 8 bases aligning to TRBD2. The CDR3 contains 14 residues. J lost 7 bases, V lost 6 bases, and 9 bases had no gene match. The germline gives CDR1 MNHEY, CDR2 SVGAGI. DNA for the CDR3: TGTGCCAGCAGGGGGACTAGGATTCAGAATACGCAGTATTTT. It yields the protein CASRGTRIQNTQYF.

This clone has only a few counts. The chain joins TRBV21-1 to TRBJ1-4. TRBV21-1 is designated a pseudogene. This CDR3 region has 15 residues. The CDR3 region is CASSKSRQRREKLFF. The CDR3, as DNA: TGTGCCAGCAGCAAAAGTCGCCAGCGACGGGAAAAACTGTTTTTT.

V is TRBV6-5 and J is TRBJ1-1; D uncertain. Per the germline V gene, CDR1 is MNHEY and CDR2 is SVGAGI. Trimming cost V 4 bases and J 2 bases, with 5 bases left between them. The CDR3 spans 12 residues. CDR3 sequence: CASSSGNTEAFF. For the CDR3, the DNA is TGTGCCAGCAGTTCCGGTAACACTGAAGCTTTCTTT.

The rearrangement links TRBV6-6 to TRBJ2-7; TRBD2 is a possible D gene (6 bases). Germline values: CDR1 MNHNY, CDR2 SVGAGI (reference sequence). V lost 4 bases, J lost 4 bases, and 17 bases lay in between. This CDR3 contains 15 residues. As DNA, the CDR3 is TGTGCCAGCAGTTCCCCCGCGGAGGGTGGTTACGAGCAGTACTTC. Translated, it gives CASSSPAEGGYEQYF.

The gene calls are TRBV27 and TRBJ2-3; no reliable D call. V shed 2 bases and J shed 0 bases, with 9 bases lying between them. Germline CDR1 is MNHEY and CDR2 is SMNVEV (reference sequence). The CDR3 spans 15 residues. CDR3 protein: CASSLRLGSTDTQYF. CDR3 DNA: TGTGCCAGCAGTTTAAGGCTAGGTAGCACAGATACGCAGTATTTT.

This sequence joins TRBV9 and TRBJ2-1, with D possibly TRBD2 on 6 matching bases. The CDR3 loop spans 15 amino acids. Germline values: CDR1 SGDLS, CDR2 YYNGEE. Trimming shortened V by 0 bases and J by 6 bases, and 13 bases separated the two germline ends. CDR3 bases: TGTGCCAGCAGCGTAGGCGGAGGGCCTGGCAATGAGCAGTTCTTC. It specifies CASSVGGGPGNEQFF.

The CDR3 coding sequence is TGTGCCAGCAGCTTGGGGGACAGGGGATACAATGAGCAGTTCTTC. Protein product: CASSLGDRGYNEQFF. The V call is TRBV5-6, the J call TRBJ2-1; 10 positions agree with TRBD1. The V gene's germline CDR1 is SGHDT and CDR2 YYEEEE. CDR3 length equals 15 residues. V lost 0 bases, J lost 4 bases, and 1 base stayed unmatched.

The chain has TRBV27 and TRBJ1-3, with D possibly TRBD1 on 5 matching bases. This CDR3 has 15 residues. The V end was cut by 5 bases, the J end by 8 bases, with 19 bases between. Germline V lookup: CDR1 MNHEY, CDR2 SMNVEV (reference sequence). DNA of the CDR3: TGTGCCAGCAGTCCCGCCTGGGAAGGGACTGACACCATATATTTT. Its translation is CASSPAWEGTDTIYF.

Note on this clone: This same CDR3 is encoded by further DNA sequences in the sample. This sequence joins TRBV9 and TRBJ2-7; D is undetermined. This CDR3 has 13 residues. Trimming took off 0 bases at V and 0 bases at J, with 4 bases between the two ends. Germline values: CDR1 SGDLS, CDR2 YYNGEE. The CDR3: CASSVGASYEQYF. As DNA, the CDR3 is TGTGCCAGCAGCGTAGGGGCCTCCTACGAGCAGTACTTC.

The chain couples TRBV19 to TRBJ2-7; no clear D gene. The CDR3 covers 13 residues. CDR1 and CDR2 (germline): LNHDA, SQIVND (reference sequence). V lost 0 bases and J 0 bases, leaving 3 bases between the germline ends. The CDR3 DNA reads as TGTGCCAGTAGTATAGAAAGCTCCTACGAGCAGTACTTC. This translates into CASSIESSYEQYF.

The rearrangement links TRBV2 to TRBJ1-2; D ambiguous. The V end was cut by 2 bases, the J end by 1 base, with 20 bases between. Germline assignment: CDR1 SNHLY and CDR2 FYNNEI. This CDR3 is built from 18 residues. The CDR3 loop is CASSEKAGAHNLNYGYTF. CDR3 DNA: TGTGCCAGCAGTGAAAAGGCTGGCGCCCACAACCTTAACTATGGCTACACCTTC. Combining the CDR3 with reference TRBV2 and TRBJ1-2 gives the whole variable domain EPEVTQTPSHQVTQMGQEVILRCVPISNHLYFYWYRQILGQKVEFLVSFYNNEISEKSEIFDDQFSVERPDGSNFTLKIRSTKLEDSAMYFCASSEKAGAHNLNYGYTFGSGTRLTVV.